This entry lists 30 T cell receptor beta chains sequenced from one sample in a study of identical twins. TCRdb independently ran MiXCR on the 5' RACE reads; one entry per CDR3 protein. The table has nearly 250,000 distinct CDR3 sequences, around 6.6% seen once. These sequences were also reported in another study, on yellow fever vaccine responses in identical twins.

Sequencing used memory (CD45RO+) T cells sorted from blood. The receptors stem from a woman between 18 and 29 years old in good health.

This clonotype was seen many times. The chain uses TRBV5-1 and TRBJ2-1, with D perhaps matching TRBD1 (6 bases). Trimming removed 3 bases from V and 10 bases from J, with 11 bases in between. The CDR3 sequence is 12 residues long. Looked up from germline, CDR1 is SGHRS and CDR2 is YFSETQ. The CDR3 sequence is CASSYKGEEQFF. The CDR3 DNA is TGCGCCAGCAGCTATAAGGGGGAAGAGCAGTTCTTC.

The V and J genes are TRBV7-9 and TRBJ2-7; D unclear. Germline assignment: CDR1 SEHNR and CDR2 FQNEAQ (reference sequence). The CDR3 extends over 12 amino acids. Trimming took off 1 base at V and 3 bases at J, with 4 bases between the two ends. The CDR3 DNA sequence: TGTGCCAGCAGCTTAGGCTTCTACGAGCAGTACTTC. This sequence encodes CASSLGFYEQYF.

This chain connects TRBV7-9 to TRBJ2-1; D unclear. Germline V gene sequence: CDR1 SEHNR, CDR2 FQNEAQ (reference sequence). The CDR3 totals 15 residues. The V end was cut by 1 base, the J end by 0 bases, with 7 bases between. CDR3 residues: CASSLGKSSYNEQFF. For the CDR3, the DNA is TGTGCCAGCAGCTTAGGGAAGAGCTCCTACAATGAGCAGTTCTTC.

This clonotype was recorded many times. This rearrangement joins TRBV4-1 to TRBJ1-4; TRBD1 matches 10 bases. Looked up from germline, CDR1 is MGHRA and CDR2 is YSYEKL. V was clipped by 4 bases and J by 10 bases; unmatched bases: 9. The CDR3 runs to 15 residues. The CDR3 sequence is CASSPPTGGLGKLFF. Here the CDR3 DNA reads TGCGCCAGCAGCCCTCCGACAGGGGGCCTTGGAAAACTGTTTTTT.

This clonotype occurred a few times. The chain carries TRBV6-1 and TRBJ2-7, with no clear D. The CDR3 is made up of 15 amino acids. Trimming removed 2 bases from V and 3 bases from J, with 14 bases in between. Germline lookup yields CDR1 MNHNS and CDR2 SASEGT. The CDR3 sequence: CASSEFVSINYEQYF. CDR3 DNA: TGTGCCAGCAGTGAATTTGTCAGTATAAACTACGAGCAGTACTTC.

This chain joins TRBV27 and TRBJ2-5; 9 bases map to TRBD1. The length of the CDR3 is 14 residues. From germline, CDR1 is MNHEY and CDR2 SMNVEV (reference sequence). The J segment lost 9 bases and the V segment lost 6 bases, leaving 11 bases of the junction unmatched. CDR3 sequence: CASRGTGQGLAQYF. DNA of the CDR3: TGTGCCAGCAGGGGAACGGGACAGGGTCTGGCCCAGTACTTC.

In this sample, this clonotype turned up a few times. V and J are TRBV9 and TRBJ2-5; D gene uncertain. V was shortened by 0 bases and J by 0 bases, with 9 bases between the two germline ends. This CDR3 region has 15 residues. Germline V CDR1 and CDR2: SGDLS, YYNGEE. CDR3 in amino acids: CASSVGLGYQETQYF. In nucleotides, the CDR3 is TGTGCCAGCAGCGTAGGTCTCGGGTACCAAGAGACCCAGTACTTC.

The CDR3 loop reads CATISGGAGYNEQFF. The CDR3 region has the DNA TGTGCCACCATTAGCGGGGGGGCTGGCTACAATGAGCAGTTCTTC. This rearrangement joins TRBV19 to TRBJ2-1, with 11 bases that match TRBD2. This CDR3 region has 15 residues. Losses at the gene ends were 10 bases for V and 3 bases for J; bases not matched to a gene: 8. Germline V gene lookup returns CDR1 LNHDA and CDR2 SQIVND (reference sequence).

This clonotype was seen many times. The chain employs TRBV5-6 and TRBJ2-1; TRBD2 might be the D (5 bases). Germline CDR1 is SGHDT and CDR2 is YYEEEE. The CDR3 covers 12 residues. The V gene lost 0 bases and the J gene lost 15 bases, with 13 bases spanning the gap. CDR3 sequence (DNA): TGTGCCAGCAGCTTGGATACTAGTTTCTGGTTCTTC. This gives the protein CASSLDTSFWFF. Filled out from reference TRBV5-6 and TRBJ2-1, the complete variable domain reads DAGVTQSPTHLIKTRGQQVTLRCSPKSGHDTVSWYQQALGQGPQFIFQYYEEEERQRGNFPDRFSGHQFPNYSSELNVNALLLGDSALYLCASSLDTSFWFFGPGTRLTVL.

This clonotype appeared many times. The chain carries TRBV10-2 and TRBJ1-3, with a weak D call TRBD1 (6 bases). Germline V lookup: CDR1 WSHSY, CDR2 SAAADI. This CDR3 region has 15 residues. Deletions cut 3 bases from V and 4 bases from J, with 13 bases between. Here the CDR3 DNA reads TGCGCCAGCAGTGAACGGGGAACAGGGGGAAACACCATATATTTT. Its protein is CASSERGTGGNTIYF.

The rearrangement uses TRBV5-1 and TRBJ1-1, with D perhaps matching TRBD1 (5 bases). The V gene's germline CDR1 is SGHRS and CDR2 YFSETQ. V was cut by 2 bases and J by 0 bases, with 11 bases left in between. The CDR3 is 15 residues long. CDR3: CASSFGQGMNTEAFF. CDR3 sequence (DNA): TGCGCCAGCAGCTTCGGGCAGGGCATGAACACTGAAGCTTTCTTT.

In its sample, this clonotype was seen a few times. The chain links TRBV5-1 to TRBJ2-7, with 14 bases aligning to TRBD2. CDR1 is SGHRS and CDR2 is YFSETQ in the germline V gene. CDR3 size: 17 residues. Germline trimming cut 3 bases from V and 0 bases from J; bases unmatched to any gene: 5. CDR3 nucleotides: TGCGCCAGCAGCTCGGGACTAGCGGGAGTATCCTCCTACGAGCAGTACTTC. It codes for CASSSGLAGVSSYEQYF. Drawing the rest from reference TRBV5-1 and TRBJ2-7, the complete variable domain is KAGVTQTPRYLIKTRGQQVTLSCSPISGHRSVSWYQQTPGQGLQFLFEYFSETQRNKGNFPGRFSGRQFSNSRSEMNVSTLELGDSALYLCASSSGLAGVSSYEQYFGPGTRLTVT.

This clonotype was counted many times. This chain joins TRBV2 and TRBJ1-1; the D gene is possibly TRBD1 (5 bases). Germline assignment: CDR1 SNHLY and CDR2 FYNNEI. This CDR3 is 17 amino acids long. V gave up 7 bases and J gave up 0 bases, with 21 bases separating them. The CDR3 is CASTSRSGLLLNTEAFF. DNA of the CDR3: TGTGCCAGCACCAGTCGTTCAGGGCTGCTTCTGAACACTGAAGCTTTCTTT.

This clonotype has a count of ten or more. The rearrangement joins TRBV5-1 to TRBJ2-1; either TRBD1 or TRBD2 may supply D (5 bases each). The CDR3 extends over 15 amino acids. With 5 bases removed from V and 0 bases from J, the gap between germline ends came to 12 bases. Germline CDR1 SGHRS, CDR2 YFSETQ. The CDR3 loop is CASRQAGSSYNEQFF. The CDR3 DNA reads TGCGCCAGCAGGCAAGCAGGGAGCTCCTACAATGAGCAGTTCTTC.

This clonotype was observed a few times. At one boundary the junction diverges from the germline segment, which might be a read error. This chain links TRBV20-1 with TRBJ2-5, with 16 nucleotides matching TRBD2. Germline CDR1 reads DFQATT; CDR2 reads SNEGSKA (reference sequence). The length of the CDR3 is 17 residues. The DNA for the CDR3 is TGCTGTGCTAGACCCGGGACTAGCGGGAGGGCCCAAGAGACCCAGTACTTC. Translated, it gives CCARPGTSGRAQETQYF.

This clonotype has ten or more counts. This rearrangement joins TRBV5-1 to TRBJ2-1; 10 nucleotides match TRBD2. V gave up 6 bases and J gave up 6 bases; unmatched junction bases: 9. Looked up from germline, CDR1 is SGHRS and CDR2 is YFSETQ. This CDR3 has 15 amino acids. The CDR3 bases are TGCGCCAGCACCCCCACTAGCGGGACACCCAATGAGCAGTTCTTC. Its protein is CASTPTSGTPNEQFF.

This clonotype was observed many times. The chain joins TRBV7-9 to TRBJ2-7; D may be TRBD1 (5 bases). The CDR3 covers 13 residues. The germline CDR1 and CDR2 sequences are SEHNR and FQNEAQ (reference sequence). V was pared by 3 bases and J by 5 bases, with 11 bases between. The DNA of the CDR3 is TGTGCCAGCAGCTTTATCAGGGCCGACGAGCAGTACTTC. Encoded protein: CASSFIRADEQYF.

In its sample, this clonotype was seen many times. V usage is TRBV7-8 and J usage is TRBJ2-7, with D possibly TRBD1 on 6 matching bases. The CDR3 contains 17 residues. Trimming stripped 3 bases from V and 6 bases from J, with 24 bases between. CDR1 and CDR2 (germline): SGHVS, FQNEAQ. The CDR3 here is CASSFLQGTLKGGEQYF. In nucleotides, the CDR3 is TGTGCCAGCAGCTTTCTTCAGGGAACCCTAAAAGGGGGCGAGCAGTACTTC.

This chain uses TRBV6-5 with TRBJ2-7, with D possibly matching TRBD1 (5 bases). V shed 6 bases and J shed 4 bases, with 19 bases lying between them. This CDR3 has 15 amino acids. Germline V gene sequence: CDR1 MNHEY, CDR2 SVGAGI. The CDR3 sequence is CASRNSLTQAYEQYF. In DNA form, the CDR3 reads TGTGCCAGCAGAAACTCCCTTACACAGGCATACGAGCAGTACTTC.

This chain joins TRBV7-3 and TRBJ2-2; 11 bases are shared with TRBD2. CDR1 is SGHTA, CDR2 FQGTGA, per germline. V lost 3 bases and J lost 7; bases outside the gene matches: 7. The CDR3 loop spans 16 amino acids. CDR3 loop: CASSLLAGGIGGELFF. Here the CDR3 DNA reads TGTGCCAGCAGCTTGCTAGCGGGAGGAATAGGCGGGGAGCTGTTTTTT. The whole variable domain, remainder taken from reference TRBV7-3 and TRBJ2-2, is GAGVSQTPSNKVTEKGKYVELRCDPISGHTALYWYRQSLGQGPEFLIYFQGTGAADDSGLPNDRFFAVRPEGSVSTLKIQRTERGDSAVYLCASSLLAGGIGGELFFGEGSRLTVL.

The chain carries TRBV7-6 and TRBJ2-5; possibly TRBD1 for D (6 bases). The V gene's germline CDR1 is SGHVS and CDR2 FNYEAQ. The CDR3 has 15 residues. The V gene lost 5 bases and the J gene lost 1 base, with 14 bases spanning the gap. The CDR3 spells CASSLQQGPQETQYF. In DNA form, the CDR3 reads TGTGCCAGCAGCCTTCAACAGGGTCCCCAAGAGACCCAGTACTTC.

The J gene is TRBJ1-1, the V gene TRBV11-2; D gene uncertain. CDR1 and CDR2 (germline): SGHAT, FQNNGV. The CDR3 length is 13 residues. V was cut by 5 bases and J by 3 bases, with 10 bases left in between. CDR3 amino acids: CASSVQKYTEAFF. The DNA for the CDR3 is TGTGCCAGCAGCGTACAGAAATACACTGAAGCTTTCTTT.

This clonotype was seen many times. The chain joins TRBV28 to TRBJ2-1, with D perhaps TRBD2 (5 bases). This CDR3 region has 14 residues. The germline V and J ends were trimmed by 5 bases and 0 bases, with 8 bases remaining between them. Per the germline V gene, CDR1 is MDHEN and CDR2 is SYDVKM. The CDR3 bases are TGTGCCAGCAGTGAGGGCTTCTCCTACAATGAGCAGTTCTTC. Encoded protein: CASSEGFSYNEQFF.

This clonotype has ten or more counts. The chain recombines TRBV5-1 with TRBJ1-4; maybe TRBD1 (5 bases). Trimming stripped 4 bases from V and 5 bases from J, with 12 bases between. CDR3 length: 14 residues. The V gene's germline CDR1 is SGHRS and CDR2 YFSETQ. The CDR3 nucleotides are TGCGCCAGCAGCCCGGGACGGATAAATGAAAAACTGTTTTTT. Residues: CASSPGRINEKLFF.

V usage is TRBV2 and J usage is TRBJ2-5, with 8 positions matching TRBD1. The trim removed 7 bases at V and 5 bases at J, leaving 6 bases unmatched. CDR1 is SNHLY, CDR2 FYNNEI, per germline. This CDR3 region has 13 residues. CDR3 coding DNA: TGTGCCAGCATGCAGGGGGCATGGGAGACCCAGTACTTC. As protein: CASMQGAWETQYF.

This clonotype occurred a few times. The gene calls are TRBV15 and TRBJ2-3; D is undetermined. Germline V gene data show CDR1 as LNHNV and CDR2 as YYDKDF (reference sequence). Trimming shortened V by 1 base and J by 2 bases, and 10 bases separated the two germline ends. The CDR3 is made up of 15 amino acids. The CDR3 coding sequence is TGTGCCACCAGCAGAGGCCCAGCTTTCACAGATACGCAGTATTTT. The encoded protein is CATSRGPAFTDTQYF. Based on the CDR3 plus reference TRBV15 and TRBJ2-3, the full variable domain is DAMVIQNPRYQVTQFGKPVTLSCSQTLNHNVMYWYQQKSSQAPKLLFHYYDKDFNNEADTPDNFQSRRPNTSFCFLDIRSPGLGDTAMYLCATSRGPAFTDTQYFGPGTRLTVL.

This clonotype has a handful of counts. The chain carries TRBV7-9 and TRBJ2-7; D ambiguous. Trimming took off 5 bases at V and 2 bases at J, with 19 bases between the two ends. The CDR3 sequence is 16 residues long. Per the germline V gene, CDR1 is SEHNR and CDR2 is FQNEAQ (reference sequence). The CDR3 nucleotides read TGTGCCAGCAGCCCCCCTTTGAGAGGATTAACCTACGAGCAGTACTTC. It codes for CASSPPLRGLTYEQYF.

This chain links TRBV18 with TRBJ2-5, with 7 positions matching TRBD2. Germline trimming cut 0 bases from V and 5 bases from J; bases unmatched to any gene: 9. Germline V lookup: CDR1 KGHSH, CDR2 LQKENI. CDR3 length: 16 amino acids. The CDR3 protein is CASSPPLAARWETQYF. CDR3 in DNA: TGTGCCAGCTCACCACCCCTAGCGGCAAGGTGGGAGACCCAGTACTTC.

Many counts were recorded for this clonotype. The chain is built from TRBV3-1 and TRBJ2-2; no firm D call. The length of the CDR3 is 16 residues. Looked up from germline, CDR1 is LGHDT and CDR2 is YNNKEL (reference sequence). Trimming left V 0 bases short and J 3 bases short, with 11 bases between. CDR3 DNA: TGTGCCAGCAGCCAAGAAGATTCACCCCACACCGGGGAGCTGTTTTTT. As protein: CASSQEDSPHTGELFF.

This sequence joins TRBV25-1 and TRBJ2-5; 7 bases line up with TRBD1. The ends lost 4 bases at V and 7 bases at J; junction bases unmatched: 9. CDR1 is MGHDK and CDR2 is SYGVNS in the germline V gene. This CDR3 contains 14 residues. The CDR3 DNA follows: TGTGCCAGCAGTGCTCCGGACAGGCTGGGGACCCAGTACTTC. Encoded protein: CASSAPDRLGTQYF.